This TCR beta chain was identified during a study of T cell changes during pregnancy in multiple sclerosis. The repertoire was sequenced with immunoSEQ multiplex PCR; TCRdb's copy has only in-frame clones and lacks some. The repertoire holds just over 90,000 clones, with roughly 91% as singletons. This clone was detected a few times. Between the trimmed V and J ends, which lost 5 bases and 3 bases, there was a span of 10 bases. This CDR3 region has 12 residues. Germline loops: CDR1 GTSNPN, CDR2 SVGIG (reference sequence). The source was peripheral blood, collected after pregnancy. The source of this sequence is a female donor in good health, enrolled as a control in a pregnancy study. The chain carries TRBV30 and TRBJ1-1; D not resolved. The CDR3 loop reads CAWWAGYTEAFF. CDR3 DNA: TGTGCCTGGTGGGCGGGCTACACTGAAGCTTTCTTT.